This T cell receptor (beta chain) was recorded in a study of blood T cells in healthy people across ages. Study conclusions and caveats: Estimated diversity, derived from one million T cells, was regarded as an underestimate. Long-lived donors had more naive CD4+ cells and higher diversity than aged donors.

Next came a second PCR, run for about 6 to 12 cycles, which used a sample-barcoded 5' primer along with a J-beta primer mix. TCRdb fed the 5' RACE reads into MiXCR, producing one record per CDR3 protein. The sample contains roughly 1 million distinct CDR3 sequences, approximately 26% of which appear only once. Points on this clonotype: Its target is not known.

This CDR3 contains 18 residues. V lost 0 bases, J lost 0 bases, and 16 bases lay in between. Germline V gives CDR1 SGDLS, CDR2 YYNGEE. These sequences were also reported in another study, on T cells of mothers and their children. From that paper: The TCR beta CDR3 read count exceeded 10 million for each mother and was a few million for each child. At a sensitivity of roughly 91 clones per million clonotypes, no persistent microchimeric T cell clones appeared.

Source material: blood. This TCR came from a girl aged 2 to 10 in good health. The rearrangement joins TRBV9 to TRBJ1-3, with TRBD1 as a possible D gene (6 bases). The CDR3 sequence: CASSVGPGGAISGNTIYF. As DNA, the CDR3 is TGTGCCAGCAGCGTAGGGCCCGGGGGGGCAATCTCTGGAAACACCATATATTTT.